This is a list of T cell receptor beta chains from one sample in a study of blood T cell repertoires in COVID-19. Sequencing was performed with immunoSEQ multiplex PCR; in TCRdb, only in-frame clones are kept and a portion is missing. The sample records about 410,000 clones, roughly 85% being singletons. The sequenced sample was peripheral blood. The receptors derive from a young woman with active or convalescent COVID-19. Each CDR3 is given with its conserved first and last residue. D genes are given only for firm matches. Expanded clones get a size class; other rows say once, few or many, or leave the size out.

CDR3 | DNA | D | J | V | length | size
CSAGTGTFEAFF | TGCAGCGCCGGGACAGGGACCTTTGAAGCTTTCTTT | TRBD1 | TRBJ1-1 | TRBV29-1 | 12 | .
CASSYPQGTEQYF | TGTGCCAGCAGTTACCCTCAGGGAACCGAGCAGTACTTC | . | TRBJ2-7 | TRBV6-5 | 13 | .
CASAGGMGGETQYF | TGTGCCAGCGCCGGCGGGATGGGGGGTGAGACCCAGTACTTC | . | TRBJ2-5 | TRBV6-5 | 14 | .
CASDSNTGELFF | TGTGCCAGCGACTCGAACACCGGGGAGCTGTTTTTT | . | TRBJ2-2 | TRBV6-5 | 12 | .
CASSSGTASNQPQHF | TGCGCCAGCAGCTCCGGGACAGCGAGCAATCAGCCCCAGCATTTT | TRBD1 | TRBJ1-5 | TRBV5-1 | 15 | once
CASSLGLAEYNEQFF | TGTGCCAGCAGCTTAGGGCTAGCGGAGTACAATGAGCAGTTCTTC | TRBD2 | TRBJ2-1 | TRBV7-9 | 15 | .
CASSERLAGDEQFF | TGTGCCAGCAGTGAACGGCTAGCGGGAGATGAGCAGTTCTTC | TRBD2 | TRBJ2-1 | TRBV6-1 | 14 | .
CASSQGQGGGYTF | TGTGCCAGCAGCCAAGGACAGGGTGGAGGCTACACCTTC | TRBD1 | TRBJ1-2 | TRBV3-1/TRBV3-2 | 13 | .
CAISEAPSSGNTIYF | TGTGCCATCAGTGAGGCCCCGAGCTCTGGAAACACCATATATTTT | . | TRBJ1-3 | TRBV10-3 | 15 | .
CASSYESSYEQYF | TGTGCCAGCAGTTATGAGAGCTCCTACGAGCAGTACTTC | . | TRBJ2-7 | TRBV6-6 | 13 | few
CASSSLAGLAAYEQYF | TGTGCCAGCAGCTCCCTAGCGGGACTAGCGGCCTACGAGCAGTACTTC | TRBD2 | TRBJ2-7 | TRBV5-6 | 16 | .
CASSSTSGSIGELFF | TGCGCCAGCAGTTCGACTAGCGGGAGTATCGGGGAGCTGTTTTTT | TRBD2 | TRBJ2-2 | TRBV10-1 | 15 | .
CASSLDTGLPLHF | TGTGCCAGCAGCTTAGACACAGGGTTGCCCCTCCACTTT | . | TRBJ1-6 | TRBV7-8 | 13 | few
CSVEERYRDRGIGGYGYTF | TGCAGCGTTGAAGAACGGTATCGGGACAGGGGGATCGGCGGCTATGGCTACACCTTC | TRBD1 | TRBJ1-2 | TRBV29-1 | 19 | .
CASSPTGGQPQHF | TGTGCCAGCAGCCCGACAGGTGGTCAGCCCCAGCATTTT | . | TRBJ1-5 | TRBV7-2 | 13 | .
CASRADRGLHQPQHF | TGTGCCAGTAGGGCCGACAGGGGCCTCCATCAGCCCCAGCATTTT | TRBD1 | TRBJ1-5 | TRBV19 | 15 | .
CASLGQGRSPLHF | TGTGCCAGCTTGGGACAGGGGCGTTCACCCCTCCACTTT | TRBD1 | TRBJ1-6 | TRBV18 | 13 | .
CASSQFTSGATDTQYF | TGTGCCAGCAGCCAGTTTACTAGCGGGGCCACAGATACGCAGTATTTT | TRBD2 | TRBJ2-3 | TRBV3-1/TRBV3-2 | 16 | .
CAISQGGTSLYF | TGTGCCATCAGTCAAGGCGGGACTAGCCTGTACTTC | TRBD2 | TRBJ2-7 | TRBV10-3 | 12 | .
CASSPSGYWQPQHF | TGTGCCAGCAGTCCCTCAGGATACTGGCAGCCCCAGCATTTT | . | TRBJ1-5 | TRBV27 | 14 | .
CASSQGSSGEVEQFF | TGTGCCAGCAGCCAAGGGTCTAGCGGGGAGGTTGAGCAGTTCTTC | TRBD2 | TRBJ2-1 | TRBV3-1/TRBV3-2 | 15 | .
CASSELPGLSYNEQFF | TGTGCCAGCAGCGAGCTCCCGGGACTCTCCTACAATGAGCAGTTCTTC | . | TRBJ2-1 | TRBV9 | 16 | once
CSVTGADYGYTF | TGCAGCGTCACAGGGGCTGACTATGGCTACACCTTC | TRBD1 | TRBJ1-2 | TRBV29-1 | 12 | .
CASSQDLLGGHYQETQYF | TGTGCCAGCAGCCAAGATCTGTTGGGAGGGCATTACCAAGAGACCCAGTACTTC | TRBD2 | TRBJ2-5 | TRBV3-1/TRBV3-2 | 18 | .
CAISEAAQEVNTIYF | TGTGCCATCAGTGAGGCAGCTCAGGAAGTAAACACCATATATTTT | . | TRBJ1-3 | TRBV10-3 | 15 | .
CASSLELNTEAFF | TGTGCCAGCAGCTTGGAGCTGAACACTGAAGCTTTCTTT | . | TRBJ1-1 | TRBV11-2 | 13 | .
CASASGGPRNEQFF | TGTGCCAGTGCGAGCGGAGGGCCGCGGAATGAGCAGTTCTTC | . | TRBJ2-1 | TRBV25-1 | 14 | .
CASMKAGGSYEQYF | TGTGCCAGCATGAAAGCGGGAGGCTCCTACGAGCAGTACTTC | TRBD2 | TRBJ2-7 | TRBV14 | 14 | .
CASSFRRQAEAFF | TGTGCCAGCAGTTTCCGGAGACAGGCTGAAGCTTTCTTT | . | TRBJ1-1 | TRBV12-3/TRBV12-4 | 13 | .
CSGLVDEQYF | TGCAGCGGTCTAGTCGACGAGCAGTACTTC | . | TRBJ2-7 | TRBV29-1 | 10 | .
CASSPYAQPEVPQHF | TGTGCCAGCTCACCATATGCCCAGCCTGAGGTGCCCCAGCATTTT | . | TRBJ1-5 | TRBV18 | 15 | .
CASSQSRDRAGQPQHF | TGTGCCAGCAGCCAGTCCCGGGACAGGGCCGGGCAGCCCCAGCATTTT | TRBD1 | TRBJ1-5 | TRBV7-8 | 16 | .
CASSLTSGGAPGELFF | TGTGCCAGCAGCTTGACCAGCGGGGGGGCCCCCGGGGAGCTGTTTTTT | TRBD2 | TRBJ2-2 | TRBV5-4 | 16 | once
CASLAGTYEQYF | TGTGCCAGTCTAGCGGGGACCTACGAGCAGTACTTC | TRBD2 | TRBJ2-7 | TRBV2 | 12 | .
CASSLGNGLSGEQYF | TGTGCCAGCAGCTTGGGAAACGGCCTCTCAGGCGAGCAGTACTTC | . | TRBJ2-7 | TRBV5-4 | 15 | .
CASSPPQRGGLETQYF | TGTGCCAGCAGCCCGCCGCAGAGGGGGGGCCTGGAGACCCAGTACTTC | . | TRBJ2-5 | TRBV14 | 16 | .
CASSQERRQGSEKLFF | TGCGCCAGCAGCCAGGAGAGGAGACAGGGGAGTGAAAAACTGTTTTTT | TRBD1 | TRBJ1-4 | TRBV4-1 | 16 | .
CASSLSRTEYSNQPQHF | TGTGCCAGCAGTTTATCGCGGACAGAGTATAGCAATCAGCCCCAGCATTTT | . | TRBJ1-5 | TRBV27 | 17 | .
CASRIGQNTEAFF | TGTGCCAGCAGGATTGGACAGAACACTGAAGCTTTCTTT | . | TRBJ1-1 | TRBV27 | 13 | .
CASSQGDTHYEQYF | TGTGCCAGCAGTCAAGGGGACACCCATTACGAGCAGTACTTC | . | TRBJ2-7 | TRBV6-2/TRBV6-3 | 14 | .
CASSLEGLTEAFF | TGTGCCAGCAGCTTAGAGGGGCTGACTGAAGCTTTCTTT | . | TRBJ1-1 | TRBV11-2 | 13 | .
CASSTIGTEAFF | TGTGCCAGCAGCACCATCGGTACTGAAGCTTTCTTT | . | TRBJ1-1 | TRBV6-5 | 12 | .
CASSLRERGSYEQYF | TGCGCCAGCAGCTTGAGGGAGCGGGGGTCCTACGAGCAGTACTTC | TRBD2 | TRBJ2-7 | TRBV5-1 | 15 | .
CAWSLGSSYEQYF | TGTGCCTGGAGTCTGGGGAGCTCCTACGAGCAGTACTTC | . | TRBJ2-7 | TRBV30 | 13 | .
CASSLYLQGTYEQYF | TGTGCCAGCAGCTTATATCTCCAGGGGACCTACGAGCAGTACTTC | . | TRBJ2-7 | TRBV7-6 | 15 | few
CASSLKLVLEGVVQETQYF | TGTGCCAGCAGCTTAAAACTAGTATTAGAGGGGGTAGTACAAGAGACCCAGTACTTC | . | TRBJ2-5 | TRBV6-6 | 19 | .
CASSISPSGQGYQPQHF | TGCGCCAGCAGCATTTCCCCCTCCGGACAGGGCTACCAGCCCCAGCATTTT | TRBD1 | TRBJ1-5 | TRBV5-1 | 17 | .
CASRHDSPYEQYF | TGTGCCAGCAGACATGACAGCCCCTACGAGCAGTACTTC | . | TRBJ2-7 | TRBV6-5 | 13 | .
CASSLSLQGGNYGYTF | TGTGCCAGCTCACTTTCTTTGCAGGGAGGTAACTATGGCTACACCTTC | . | TRBJ1-2 | TRBV18 | 16 | .
CSASSGAGNEKLFF | TGCAGTGCTAGTTCAGGGGCGGGTAATGAAAAACTGTTTTTT | . | TRBJ1-4 | TRBV20-1 | 14 | .
CASSLSMGLASQETQYF | TGTGCCAGCAGTTTATCGATGGGACTAGCGTCCCAAGAGACCCAGTACTTC | TRBD2 | TRBJ2-5 | TRBV27 | 17 | .
CASSALEVYEQYF | TGTGCCAGCAGCGCCTTAGAGGTCTACGAGCAGTACTTC | . | TRBJ2-7 | TRBV6-5 | 13 | .
CASSREGQLLSGNTIYF | TGCGCCAGCAGTCGAGAGGGACAGCTTTTATCTGGAAACACCATATATTTT | TRBD1 | TRBJ1-3 | TRBV10-2 | 17 | .
CASGLVGGTVEEREKLFF | TGTGCTAGTGGTTTGGTAGGGGGGACAGTTGAAGAGAGAGAAAAACTGTTTTTT | TRBD1 | TRBJ1-4 | TRBV12-5 | 18 | .